A single sample gave rise to the 16 T cell receptor beta chains below, sequenced in a study of molecular identifiers for immune sequencing clone quantification. TCRdb reprocessed the PCR reads via MiXCR and lists one record per CDR3 protein. Found here are hundreds of thousands of distinct CDR3 sequences, roughly 27% of them singletons; the top ten hold about 0.84%. The sample was naive CD8+ T cells from blood, with Jurkat cell RNA spiked in. Stated subset: FACS-sorted CD8+CD4-CCR7+CD45RA+ naive T cells. These receptors came from a human donor in good health. Some libraries in this study had Jurkat cell RNA spiked in.

This clonotype was counted ten times or more. V and J are TRBV12-3 or TRBV12-4 and TRBJ2-5; the D is unclear. CDR3 length equals 13 residues. V gave up 7 bases and J gave up 5 bases, with 14 bases separating them. Here the CDR3 DNA reads TGTGCCAGCACCCCCGGCCTCGGCGAGACCCAGTACTTC. Amino acids: CASTPGLGETQYF.

There are a few counts of this clonotype. CDR3 nucleotides: TGTGCCAGCAGTTCCGGGGTCTTTAGCACAGATACGCAGTATTTT. Its protein is CASSSGVFSTDTQYF. The chain joins TRBV6-2 or TRBV6-3 to TRBJ2-3, with D perhaps TRBD2 (5 bases). The CDR3 loop spans 15 amino acids. V lost 4 bases and J lost 0, with 11 bases in between. CDR1 is MNHEY, CDR2 SVGEGT, per germline.

This chain uses TRBV2 with TRBJ2-5, with a weak D call TRBD2 (5 bases). Per germline, CDR1 SNHLY and CDR2 FYNNEI. V lost 1 base and J 5 bases, leaving 8 bases between the germline ends. The CDR3 sequence is 13 residues long. CDR3 sequence reads: CASSEGRGETQYF. CDR3 nucleotides: TGTGCCAGCAGTGAAGGCAGAGGGGAGACCCAGTACTTC.

In this sample, this clonotype turned up many times. The chain uses TRBV7-9 and TRBJ1-5; tentatively, D is TRBD1 (5 bases). Trimming cost V 8 bases and J 4 bases, with 12 bases left between them. Germline V gene sequence: CDR1 SEHNR, CDR2 FQNEAQ (reference sequence). This CDR3 is 13 amino acids long. In DNA, the CDR3 is TGTGCCAGCTCCCAGGGCCCAAATCAGCCCCAGCATTTT. Encoded protein: CASSQGPNQPQHF.

Regarding this clonotype: Since a much larger clone is just one base distant, this may be a read error. This chain connects TRBV7-6 to TRBJ2-3; D might be TRBD1 (6 bases). CDR1 and CDR2 (germline): SGHVS, FNYEAQ. V shed 1 base and J shed 5 bases, with 13 bases lying between them. The CDR3 has 15 residues. This chain's CDR3 is CASSLEGDDIDTQYF. The DNA for the CDR3 is TGTGCCAGCAGCTTAGAGGGGGACGACATAGATACGCAGTATTTT.

For this clonotype: The junction differs from germline at one of its ends, possibly a read error. The V call is TRBV6-1, the J call TRBJ2-7, with D unclear. The CDR3 is 13 residues long. Germline CDR1 MNHNS, CDR2 SASEGT. The CDR3 DNA sequence: TGTGCCAGCTGTGACGCTGACCCTTGGGAGCAGTACTTC. This codes for CASCDADPWEQYF.

This clonotype was seen repeatedly, ten times or more. The chain couples TRBV6-5 to TRBJ2-7; D ambiguous. Germline V gene data show CDR1 as MNHEY and CDR2 as SVGAGI. The CDR3 has 12 residues. Trimming took off 5 bases at V and 3 bases at J, with 8 bases between the two ends. The CDR3 protein is CASSATNYEQYF. CDR3 sequence (DNA): TGTGCCAGCAGTGCTACTAACTACGAGCAGTACTTC.

Ten or more counts support this clonotype. V is TRBV27 and J is TRBJ2-7; weak D call: TRBD1 (7 bases). This CDR3 has 14 residues. Trimming pared 3 bases from V and 6 bases from J, leaving 15 bases between. CDR1 is MNHEY, CDR2 SMNVEV, per germline (reference sequence). CDR3 amino acids: CASSFQGGVSEQYF. The CDR3 nucleotides read TGTGCCAGCAGTTTTCAGGGGGGAGTATCCGAGCAGTACTTC.

The chain couples TRBV10-3 to TRBJ2-7; D gene uncertain. The CDR3 has 13 residues. Trimming left V 0 bases short and J 6 bases short, with 9 bases between. Looked up from germline, CDR1 is ENHRY and CDR2 is SYGVKD. In DNA, the CDR3 is TGTGCCATCAGTGAGTCAGAAGCTTTCGAGCAGTACTTC. This codes for CAISESEAFEQYF.

This clonotype was recorded a few times. This chain links TRBV12-3 or TRBV12-4 with TRBJ2-7, with D unclear. There are 13 residues in the CDR3. Trimming removed 9 bases from V and 3 bases from J, with 15 bases in between. In DNA form, the CDR3 reads TGTGCCAGTAGATTGGAACGCTACTACGAGCAGTACTTC. Amino acid sequence: CASRLERYYEQYF.

At least ten counts were recorded for this clonotype. CDR3 sequence: CSARDRGALSYEQYF. In nucleotides, the CDR3 is TGCAGTGCTAGAGATCGAGGGGCCCTCTCCTACGAGCAGTACTTC. The J gene is TRBJ2-7, the V gene TRBV20-1; D tentatively reads TRBD1 or TRBD2 (5 bases each). Germline-derived CDR1 and CDR2 are DFQATT and SNEGSKA (reference sequence). The V and J ends lost 0 bases and 0 bases respectively, with 12 bases between them. The length of the CDR3 is 15 residues.

With respect to this clonotype: It may be a read error: a sequence one base away is much more abundant. The rearrangement joins TRBV20-1 to TRBJ2-5; 9 bases map to TRBD1. The CDR3 is made up of 15 amino acids. The V gene's germline CDR1 is DFQATT and CDR2 SNEGSKA (reference sequence). CDR3 in amino acids: CSATRWTGAKETRYF. The CDR3 nucleotides are TGCAGTGCTACGAGGTGGACAGGGGCTAAAGAGACCCGGTACTTC.

This clonotype has at least ten counts. This chain's CDR3 is CASSFSLAAAVDIQYF. For the CDR3, the DNA is TGTGCCAGCAGTTTTAGCCTAGCGGCCGCCGTGGACATTCAGTACTTC. The rearrangement links TRBV12-3 or TRBV12-4 to TRBJ2-4, with 7 bases that match TRBD2. With V trimmed by 3 bases and J by 8 bases, 13 bases remained unmatched. CDR3 length equals 16 residues.

The gene calls are TRBV30 and TRBJ1-6; no reliable D call. Germline V lookup: CDR1 GTSNPN, CDR2 SVGIG (reference sequence). The CDR3 length is 13 residues. V was cut by 1 base and J by 9 bases, with 10 bases left in between. The CDR3 sequence is CAWSETTGSPLHF. CDR3 bases: TGTGCCTGGAGTGAAACGACTGGTTCACCCCTCCACTTT.

This chain links TRBV19 with TRBJ1-2; D ambiguous. Germline lookup yields CDR1 LNHDA and CDR2 SQIVND (reference sequence). V gave up 4 bases and J gave up 1 base, with 19 bases separating them. The CDR3 sequence is 17 residues long. CDR3 in amino acids: CASSKAPEVSFNYGYTF. CDR3 bases: TGTGCCAGTAGTAAAGCCCCAGAAGTCTCTTTTAACTATGGCTACACCTTC.

This clonotype was detected ten times or more. The chain uses TRBV11-2 and TRBJ2-3, with D uncertain. Trimming stripped 2 bases from V and 4 bases from J, with 13 bases between. From germline, CDR1 is SGHAT and CDR2 FQNNGV. The CDR3 length is 15 residues. The chain's CDR3 is CASSLFDSRADTQYF. The CDR3 DNA follows: TGTGCCAGCAGCTTATTTGACTCCCGGGCAGATACGCAGTATTTT.